The rows below give T cell receptor beta chains drawn from one sample of a study of T cell changes during pregnancy in multiple sclerosis. Assay used: immunoSEQ multiplex PCR; TCRdb lists only in-frame clones, some missing. The sample includes over 35,000 clones, roughly 93% of them seen just once. The specimen was CD4+ T cells from peripheral blood mononuclear cells, collected in the second trimester of pregnancy. Receptors originate from a female donor with multiple sclerosis, enrolled in a pregnancy study. CDR3s leave out the opening cysteine and the closing phenylalanine or tryptophan.

CDR3aa: ASRGTGLGTEAF
j_gene: TRBJ1-1
v_gene: TRBV6-1

CDR3aa: ASTTESYGYT
j_gene: TRBJ1-2
v_gene: TRBV19

CDR3aa: ASSAVPATNEKLF
j_gene: TRBJ1-4
v_gene: TRBV28

CDR3aa: ASSIRTSGRPVSKETQY
j_gene: TRBJ2-5
v_gene: TRBV19

CDR3aa: ASSPGNPGTVYQGNTIY
j_gene: TRBJ1-3
v_gene: TRBV28

CDR3aa: ASSLEGVGDTQY
j_gene: TRBJ2-3
v_gene: TRBV19

CDR3aa: ASSFAGAVSNQPQH
j_gene: TRBJ1-5
v_gene: TRBV7-8

CDR3aa: ASSLEAAGTEAF
j_gene: TRBJ1-1
v_gene: TRBV5-1

CDR3aa: ASSQEMADTEAF
j_gene: TRBJ1-1
v_gene: TRBV4-3

CDR3aa: ASSSGLASSTDTQY
j_gene: TRBJ2-3
v_gene: TRBV5-1

CDR3aa: ASSPQAISYEQY
j_gene: TRBJ2-7
v_gene: TRBV19

CDR3aa: ASSYRGANGEKLF
j_gene: TRBJ1-4
v_gene: TRBV28

CDR3aa: ATSRDRGKEY
j_gene: TRBJ2-4
v_gene: TRBV15

CDR3aa: ASSKTGLNTEAF
j_gene: TRBJ1-1
v_gene: TRBV19

CDR3aa: ASSSGGYGYT
j_gene: TRBJ1-2
v_gene: TRBV6-5

CDR3aa: ASSSQGEQY
j_gene: TRBJ2-7
v_gene: TRBV7-6

CDR3aa: AWRPMGSKRGSYEQY
j_gene: TRBJ2-7
v_gene: TRBV30

CDR3aa: ASSLARDIPYEQY
j_gene: TRBJ2-7
v_gene: TRBV27

CDR3aa: ASSQDSSGGGYEQY
j_gene: TRBJ2-7
v_gene: TRBV4-2

CDR3aa: ASSYTGHEQF
j_gene: TRBJ2-1
v_gene: TRBV11-3

CDR3aa: ASSPTGGGQPQH
j_gene: TRBJ1-5
v_gene: TRBV7-2

CDR3aa: ASSPNTGELF
j_gene: TRBJ2-2
v_gene: TRBV18

CDR3aa: ASSVAPGVTDTQY
j_gene: TRBJ2-3
v_gene: TRBV9

CDR3aa: ASSLSGDEQY
j_gene: TRBJ2-7
v_gene: TRBV28

CDR3aa: ASSQDGASGANVLT
j_gene: TRBJ2-6
v_gene: TRBV4-2

CDR3aa: AISEGSNYGYT
j_gene: TRBJ1-2
v_gene: TRBV10-3

CDR3aa: ASSLRGGNYEQY
j_gene: TRBJ2-7
v_gene: TRBV5-4

CDR3aa: ASRLQGGNEQF
j_gene: TRBJ2-1
v_gene: TRBV6-1

CDR3aa: ASSQDHRLPGTSGRMETQY
j_gene: TRBJ2-5
v_gene: TRBV4-1

CDR3aa: ASRVSGGAGTQY
j_gene: TRBJ2-5
v_gene: TRBV11-2

CDR3aa: SASDPGEQF
j_gene: TRBJ2-1
v_gene: TRBV20-1

CDR3aa: ASSLRQGVSYEQY
j_gene: TRBJ2-7
v_gene: TRBV28